This paragraph covers one TCR beta chain sequence. The antigen is not known. This specimen comes from a study of CXCR3-negative and CXCR3-positive naive CD8 T cells. Naive CD8+ T cells showed CD45RO-CCR7+CD27+CD95-. The TRB cDNA libraries were prepared by 5' RACE with UMI labels. Each CDR3 protein gets one entry in TCRdb, which reprocessed the 5' RACE reads and gives no DNA. This table lists under 85,000 distinct CDR3 sequences. Study-wide results and caveats: CXCR3-positive naive cells carried more hydrophobic TRB CDR3s than CXCR3-negative ones.

The CDR3 runs 14 residues. Germline CDR1 and CDR2: MNHEY and SVGAGI. The chain carries TRBV6-5 and TRBJ1-1. Sequencing was carried out using naive CXCR3+ CD8+ T cells from blood. Subset given: CD45RO-CCR7+CD27+CD95- naive CD8+ T cells expressing CXCR3 (TNR3+). This clonotype was obtained from a human donor in good health. Some clones in this sample may be carry-over from other donors' samples. CDR3 protein: CASSYGVGNTEAFF.